These 20 T cell receptor beta chains originate from one sample sequenced in a study of T cells in Graves' hyperthyroidism and ophthalmopathy. Amplified TCR beta CDR3 regions derived from RNA transcripts. HTBI primers drove first-round RT-PCR of the TCR CDR3. TCRdb re-called the multiplex PCR reads through MiXCR, storing one row per CDR3 protein. Here the sample spans around 420,000 distinct CDR3 sequences, about a sixth being singletons. The sample consisted of blood. Source of these receptors: a woman younger than 35 with Graves' hyperthyroidism.

This clonotype was seen at least ten times. The chain couples TRBV27 to TRBJ2-4; TRBD2 might be the D (6 bases). Per germline, CDR1 MNHEY and CDR2 SMNVEV (reference sequence). Between the trimmed V and J ends, which lost 5 bases and 8 bases, there was a span of 16 bases. The CDR3 sequence is 14 residues long. The CDR3 reads CASSQYSREYIQYF. CDR3 sequence (DNA): TGTGCCAGCAGTCAATACTCCCGGGAGTACATTCAGTACTTC.

The table lists this clonotype with a few counts. At one end the junction does not follow the germline gene, possibly because of a read error. The V call is TRBV5-1, the J call TRBJ1-1, with unresolved D. The CDR3 has 13 amino acids. Germline-derived CDR1 and CDR2 are SGHRS and YFSETQ. The CDR3 spells CTSSLGKNTEAFF. CDR3 bases: TGCACCAGCAGCTTGGGGAAGAACACTGAAGCTTTCTTT.

Turning to this clonotype: At one end the junction does not follow the germline gene, possibly because of a read error. The V gene is TRBV7-8, the J gene TRBJ2-1; 8 nucleotides agree with TRBD2. CDR1 and CDR2 from the germline V gene are SGHVS and FQNEAQ. The CDR3 covers 14 residues. CDR3 loop: CASRSAGEYSEQFF. DNA for the CDR3: TGTGCCAGCAGGTCAGCGGGAGAGTACAGTGAGCAGTTCTTC. Drawing the rest from reference TRBV7-8 and TRBJ2-1, the complete variable domain is GAGVSQSPRYKVAKRGQDVALRCDPISGHVSLFWYQQALGQGPEFLTYFQNEAQLDKSGLPSDRFFAERPEGSVSTLKIQRTQQEDSAVYLCASRSAGEYSEQFFGPGTRLTVL.

J is TRBJ1-1 and V is TRBV28, with 7 bases lining up with TRBD1. Trimming took 5 bases from V and 5 from J; bases not matched to a gene: 20. The CDR3 extends over 18 amino acids. CDR1 and CDR2 from the germline V gene are MDHEN and SYDVKM. CDR3 residues: CASSPPRGVKGAGTEAFF. DNA for the CDR3: TGTGCCAGCAGTCCTCCCCGGGGGGTTAAGGGGGCAGGTACTGAAGCTTTCTTT.

This clonotype was picked up many times. The rearrangement uses TRBV3-1 and TRBJ2-5; either TRBD1 or TRBD2 may fit D (5 bases each). There are 14 residues in the CDR3. With 4 bases removed from V and 5 bases from J, the gap between germline ends came to 14 bases. Germline values: CDR1 LGHDT, CDR2 YNNKEL (reference sequence). The CDR3 DNA reads TGTGCCAGCAGCCGAAGAGGGGTTGGGGAGACCCAGTACTTC. Translated, it gives CASSRRGVGETQYF.

This clonotype was seen a few times. With a much larger clone just one base away, this may be a read error. The V gene is TRBV3-1, the J gene TRBJ2-5; tentatively, D is TRBD2 (6 bases). Germline CDR1 reads LGHDT; CDR2 reads YNNKEL (reference sequence). The CDR3 covers 13 residues. V gave up 5 bases and J gave up 4 bases, with 11 bases separating them. Here the CDR3 DNA reads TGTGCCAGCAGCTCTAACGGGAGAGAGACCCAGTACTTC. It encodes CASSSNGRETQYF.

The chain employs TRBV9 and TRBJ1-6, with TRBD1 matching over 7 bases. CDR3 size: 16 residues. V lost 4 bases and J lost 3; bases outside the gene matches: 7. Per germline, CDR1 SGDLS and CDR2 YYNGEE. CDR3 residues: CASSIRDSLYNSPLHF. DNA of the CDR3: TGTGCCAGCAGCATCCGGGACAGCCTCTATAATTCACCCCTCCACTTT. The complete variable domain, with remaining parts taken from reference TRBV9 and TRBJ1-6, reads DSGVTQTPKHLITATGQRVTLRCSPRSGDLSVYWYQQSLDQGLQFLIQYYNGEERAKGNILERFSAQQFPDLHSELNLSSLELGDSALYFCASSIRDSLYNSPLHFGNGTRLTVT.

This clonotype was seen repeatedly, ten times or more. V usage is TRBV12-3 or TRBV12-4 and J usage is TRBJ1-4, with unresolved D. CDR3 length equals 13 residues. The germline V and J ends were trimmed by 3 bases and 4 bases, with 6 bases remaining between them. The CDR3: CASSFRVNEKLFF. The CDR3, as DNA: TGTGCCAGCAGTTTTAGGGTTAATGAAAAACTGTTTTTT.

This clonotype occurred many times. V gene TRBV30 combines with J gene TRBJ2-7, with a weak D call TRBD2 (6 bases). This CDR3 region has 12 residues. V was cut by 0 bases and J by 8 bases, with 11 bases left in between. Per germline, CDR1 GTSNPN and CDR2 SVGIG (reference sequence). The CDR3 DNA reads TGTGCCTGGAGTGTACCCGGGGGAAAGCAGTACTTC. As protein: CAWSVPGGKQYF.

This clonotype was detected many times. This rearrangement joins TRBV19 to TRBJ1-5; D remains unclear. CDR1 and CDR2 (germline): LNHDA, SQIVND (reference sequence). V gave up 4 bases and J gave up 5 bases, with 6 bases separating them. The CDR3 has 12 amino acids. As DNA, the CDR3 is TGTGCCAGTAGTAATATGGATCAGCCCCAGCATTTT. Protein sequence: CASSNMDQPQHF.

The rearrangement uses TRBV4-2 and TRBJ2-4, with TRBD2 matching 14 bases. CDR1 is LGHNA and CDR2 is YNFKEQ in the germline V gene. V dropped 1 base and J dropped 2; count of bases not matched to a gene: 4. The CDR3 covers 18 residues. Here the CDR3 reads CASSQATSGRAPKNIQYF. The CDR3 bases are TGTGCCAGCAGCCAAGCGACTAGCGGGAGGGCCCCCAAAAACATTCAGTACTTC.

This clonotype was found a few times. This may arise from a read error, as a much more abundant clone is one base away. The J gene is TRBJ2-1, the V gene TRBV12-3 or TRBV12-4, with TRBD2 matching over 7 bases. The length of the CDR3 is 14 residues. CDR3 amino acids: CASRSGLVFNERFF. CDR3 DNA: TGTGCCAGCAGATCCGGACTAGTTTTCAATGAGCGGTTCTTC.

This clonotype appeared many times. The chain is built from TRBV5-4 and TRBJ2-3; TRBD2 agrees at 9 bases. CDR1 and CDR2 from the germline V gene are SGHNT and YYREEE (reference sequence). The ends lost 1 base at V and 9 bases at J; junction bases unmatched: 0. This CDR3 spans 12 amino acids. In DNA, the CDR3 is TGTGCCAGCAGCTTGACTAGCGGGACGCAGTATTTT. Translation: CASSLTSGTQYF.

The genes are TRBV4-1 and TRBJ2-2; D not resolved. The CDR3 covers 20 residues. Germline V gene sequence: CDR1 MGHRA, CDR2 YSYEKL. V shed 0 bases and J shed 1 base, with 21 bases lying between them. CDR3 amino acids: CASSQETKRMDGMNTGELFF. The CDR3 DNA sequence: TGCGCCAGCAGCCAAGAAACCAAACGAATGGACGGAATGAACACCGGGGAGCTGTTTTTT.

V is TRBV5-1 and J is TRBJ1-4, with TRBD1 matching 9 bases. The CDR3 has 15 amino acids. Germline V lookup: CDR1 SGHRS, CDR2 YFSETQ. With 5 bases clipped from V and 8 bases from J, the junction kept 10 bases outside the gene matches. The CDR3 loop reads CASSFGTGSHEKLFF. Written as DNA, the CDR3 is TGCGCCAGCAGTTTTGGGACAGGGTCGCACGAAAAACTGTTTTTT. Together with reference TRBV5-1 and TRBJ1-4, the CDR3 gives the full variable domain: KAGVTQTPRYLIKTRGQQVTLSCSPISGHRSVSWYQQTPGQGLQFLFEYFSETQRNKGNFPGRFSGRQFSNSRSEMNVSTLELGDSALYLCASSFGTGSHEKLFFGSGTQLSVL.

This clonotype was seen at least ten times. The CDR3 region has the DNA TGTGCCAGCAGCGGGGGGACAGGGGGTACTAGCTCCTACAATGAGCAGTTCTTC. The encoded protein is CASSGGTGGTSSYNEQFF. The chain couples TRBV5-5 to TRBJ2-1; 11 bases fit TRBD1. J was trimmed by 0 bases and V by 4 bases; bases with no gene match: 9. This CDR3 spans 18 amino acids. The germline V gene has CDR1 SGHKS and CDR2 YYEKEE (reference sequence).

Ten or more counts support this clonotype. This sequence joins TRBV2 and TRBJ2-1; TRBD1 matches at 12 bases. CDR1 and CDR2 from the germline V gene are SNHLY and FYNNEI. The CDR3 runs to 14 residues. V shed 8 bases and J 6 bases; nucleotides not matched to a gene: 5. CDR3 sequence (DNA): TGTGCCAGCGGAGGGACAGGGGGCTTCAATGAGCAGTTCTTC. Translated, it gives CASGGTGGFNEQFF.

This clonotype was observed at least ten times. This chain joins TRBV24-1 and TRBJ2-7, with 10 bases lining up with TRBD2. CDR1 is KGHDR, CDR2 SFDVKD, per germline. V lost 5 bases to trimming and J lost 4 bases; unmatched junction nucleotides: 4. The CDR3 is 14 residues long. CDR3 sequence reads: CATSGGLAPYEQYF. The CDR3 region has the DNA TGTGCCACCAGTGGGGGACTAGCGCCATACGAGCAGTACTTC.

This clonotype was seen at least ten times. V is TRBV30 and J is TRBJ2-7; D is possibly TRBD2 (5 bases). Trimming removed 4 bases from V and 3 bases from J, with 16 bases in between. The CDR3 sequence is 14 residues long. Germline lookup yields CDR1 GTSNPN and CDR2 SVGIG (reference sequence). The chain's CDR3 is CAWTLRGKDYEQYF. CDR3 in DNA: TGTGCCTGGACTTTACGGGGAAAGGACTACGAGCAGTACTTC.

This clonotype was observed at least ten times. The CDR3 loop reads CASSEGQGTEAFF. For the CDR3, the DNA is TGCGCCAGCAGTGAGGGACAGGGGACTGAAGCTTTCTTT. The chain links TRBV10-2 to TRBJ1-1, with TRBD1 matching 9 bases. Germline V gene sequence: CDR1 WSHSY, CDR2 SAAADI. V lost 2 bases to trimming and J lost 5 bases; unmatched junction nucleotides: 0. This CDR3 is built from 13 residues.